The sequence of this TCR beta chain was determined in a study of spatial heterogeneity in lung cancer. Time point reported: sample taken at primary tumor resection. Unsorted tumor, nontumor lung tissue or cryopreserved PBMC supplied the whole RNA. Samples were obtained from some 70 donors, all untreated early-stage non-small cell lung cancer patients. V was shortened by 0 bases and J by 1 base, with 6 bases between the two germline ends. The CDR3 consists of 14 residues. Germline V gene data show CDR1 as LNHNV and CDR2 as YYDKDF (reference sequence). Comments on this clonotype: Its antigen remains unknown.

Single TCR cDNA molecules each had their own unique molecular identifier. A single record per CDR3 protein comes from TCRdb applying MiXCR to the 5' RACE reads. The table shows around 87,000 distinct CDR3 sequences, with approximately 12% occurring only once. The study, taken as a whole, reports: Among blood samples, ubiquitous expanded tumor TCRs appeared more at resection than at follow-up.

This sample comprised PBMCs, obtained at surgery. This sequence originates from a male donor with early-stage non-small cell lung cancer. The J gene is TRBJ2-5, the V gene TRBV15; no firm D call. In DNA form, the CDR3 reads TGTGCCACCAGCAGAGAAGGGATCCAAGAGACCCAGTACTTC. It yields the protein CATSREGIQETQYF.